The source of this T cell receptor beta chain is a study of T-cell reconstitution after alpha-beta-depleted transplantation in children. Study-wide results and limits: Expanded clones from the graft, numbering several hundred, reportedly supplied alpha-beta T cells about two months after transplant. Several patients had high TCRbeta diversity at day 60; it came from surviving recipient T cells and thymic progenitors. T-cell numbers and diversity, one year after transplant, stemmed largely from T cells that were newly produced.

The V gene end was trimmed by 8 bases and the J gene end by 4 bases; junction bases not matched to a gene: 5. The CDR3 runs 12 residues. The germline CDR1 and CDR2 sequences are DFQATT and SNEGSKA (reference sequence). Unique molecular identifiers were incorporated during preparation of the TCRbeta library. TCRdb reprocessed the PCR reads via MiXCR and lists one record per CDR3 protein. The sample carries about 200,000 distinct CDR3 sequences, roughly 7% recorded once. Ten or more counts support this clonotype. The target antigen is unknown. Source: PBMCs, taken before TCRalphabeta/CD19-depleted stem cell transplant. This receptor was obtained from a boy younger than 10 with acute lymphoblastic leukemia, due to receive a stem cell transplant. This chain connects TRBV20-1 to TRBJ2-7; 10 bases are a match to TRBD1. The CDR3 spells CSTTGGMYEQYF. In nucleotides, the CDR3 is TGCAGTACGACAGGGGGCATGTACGAGCAGTACTTC.